The following is a TCR beta chain sequence with its context. The antigen it recognizes is unknown. The data originate from a study of cytomegalovirus exposure and HLA in healthy donors (dated by TCRdb to between 2016 and 2019). In terms of the full investigation: In an earlier analysis of some 610 of the donors, 276 Gb of sequence data and just under 120 million unique TCR beta sequences from 150 million to 200 million T cells were reported. The study combined high-throughput TCR immunosequencing, statistical association of individual TCRs with disease status, and machine learning to predict cytomegalovirus infection status. The study profiled the T cell repertoires of 666 subjects by immunosequencing and related them to cytomegalovirus serostatus. Every repertoire in the discovery cohort had been generated on one and the same sequencing platform. HLA typing included class I and class II loci at four-digit resolution. The number of donors typed differed by locus, with roughly 629-640 for A, B, C, DRB1 and DQB1, around 520 for DQA1, about 610 for DPA1, and under 490 for DPB1. About 300 gigabases of sequencing data and tens of millions of unique TCR sequences made up an early release that covered several hundred HLA-typed donors. Donor age, sex, ethnicity and CMV serostatus were collected together with the repertoire data. Of the 300 to 450 genotyped donors, about 84% fell in the genetic ancestry cluster associated with self-reported Caucasian donors. Rather than using new phenotypic data, the later analysis identified candidate immune exposures from TCR beta sequences and from how often those sequences occurred across donors. In a later analysis, previously published TCR beta repertoires from several hundred donors were re-analyzed and high-resolution HLA genotyping was added so that TCR occurrence patterns could be studied. Genome-wide SNP genotypes for about three fifths of the 666 donors were used in a later genetic analysis, which treated that subset as a discovery cohort. An earlier analysis of 587 of the donors used high-throughput TCR beta sequencing to judge whether each TCR beta V gene segment behaved as functional or pseudogenic. On average, roughly 200,000 unique TCR beta nucleotide sequences were sequenced per donor among about 400 genotyped donors of the cohort, with roughly 18% of those sequences being non-productive. The study was designed to test whether signatures of past pathogen exposure could be identified by cataloging public T cell receptors. Besides the first cohort of about 730 subjects, a separate validation cohort made up of around 120 different subjects was used. Because of strong linkage in the cohort, four or five DR-DQ haplotypes were treated as single units for association and clustering.

V lost 4 bases and J lost 8 bases, and the count of bases not matched to a germline gene is 9. CDR1 and CDR2, per the germline V gene, are SQVTM and ANQGSEA. The CDR3 numbers 13 residues from cysteine through phenylalanine. CDR3 DNA only is kept here, 39 bases in frame from base 1. Libraries were constructed by the immunoSEQ multiplex PCR assay. The multiplex PCR relied on a mix of 60 forward primers for TCR Vbeta segments and 13 reverse primers for TCR Jbeta segments. The CDR3 region of rearranged TCR beta genes was amplified from genomic DNA by a multiplex PCR assay. The Illumina HiSeq System was used to sequence the amplified TCR beta libraries as 87-base-pair reads. Concerning the study's data processing: In a later analysis, about 80 million unique TCR beta chains were counted across the 690 or so repertoires, and roughly 11 million of these chains were shared by at least two donors. A nearest-neighbor algorithm error-corrected the raw reads and collapsed the reads into unique sequences, merging closely related sequences to remove PCR and sequencing errors. Alignment of CDR3 sequences to IMGT reference sequences was used to assign V, D and J gene segments. For a sequence to be retained, a match of at least six nucleotides to both a V gene segment and a J gene segment was required. A rearrangement counted as productive if the CDR3 had no stop codons and remained in frame with V and J, and every other rearrangement counted as non-productive. Following IMGT convention, CDR3 was defined as the stretch from the second conserved V-encoded cysteine up to the conserved J-encoded phenylalanine. Sequences without an unambiguous match to a single V gene segment were excluded from the earlier analysis of over 500 of the donors. An earlier analysis of just under 600 of the donors called V segments functional above 56.7% productive rearrangements and segregating when the between-donor standard deviation exceeded 5%. A statistical classification framework was built to diagnose cytomegalovirus status from the catalog of TCR beta chain sequences. V and J gene assignment, in a later analysis, came from comparing TCR nucleotide sequences with IMGT/GENE-DB human TR gene sequences. The TCRdist pipeline was used in a later analysis to assign CDR3 sequences and most-parsimonious VDJ recombination scenarios. A later analysis defined each TCR beta chain by its CDR3 amino acid sequence plus V-gene family, and excluded reads lacking a unique V-gene family. A later analysis removed 550 to 700 highly shared, low-generation-probability nucleotide sequences to deal with suspected cross-contamination and a sequencing artifact. A later analysis calculated a clonal expansion index for each public chain from normalized within-repertoire ranks of inferred template counts. Generation probabilities in a later analysis came from a VDJ recombination model fitted to out-of-frame rearrangements, and those results were checked against IGoR. In a later analysis, TCR-TCR, TCR-HLA and TCR-CMV co-occurrence was scored with hypergeometric tests, and a repertoire-size bias correction was applied to TCR pairs. False discovery rates were estimated in a later analysis by permuting HLA or CMV assignments 20 times. In a later analysis, co-occurring TCRs were grouped using DBSCAN, with TCRdist sequence similarity added in when clustering inside HLA-allele-positive subsets. Repertoires with fewer than 30,000 or more than 120,000 public chains were left out of co-occurrence clustering, as were about five repertoires with anomalous nucleotide sharing. TCRdb's version of the immuneACCESS table is confined to in-frame rearrangements and falls short of the full clone set. An unresolved V gene accounts for under half of the shortfall where checked; the remainder is of unknown origin. That table supplies the V and J calls and clone size; D and trimming were determined from the DNA. The table of this sample itemizes under 90,000 clones. The ten largest clonotypes hold 15% of the sample.

In total, approximately 610 healthy bone marrow donors made up the cohort. At the time of sampling, all cohort members were nominally healthy, though unrecorded immune exposures were likely present. The donor was CMV seropositive and was included in the group of 250 to 300 seropositive cohort members. Each donor provided a peripheral blood sample, and peripheral blood mononuclear cells were used for TCR beta sequencing. Genomic DNA was extracted from the blood cell samples with the Qiagen DNeasy Blood Extraction Kit. Paper-wide results and their limitations: In vitro tests confirmed that a few of the cytomegalovirus-associated TCR beta chains recognize cytomegalovirus antigens. Some IMGT-functional V segments, including TRBV6-2 and TRBV6-3, could not be distinguished by the 87-base-pair reads and were therefore excluded. In a later analysis, the rate of TCR association differed among HLA loci, with DRB1 alleles having the most associated TCRs and HLA-C alleles having the fewest. The only immune exposure information available for the cohort was CMV serostatus. In an earlier analysis of some 550 of the donors, most TCR beta V segments were observed in productive rearrangements about 90% or about 30% of the time, broadly matching IMGT annotations. A later analysis reported that several top co-occurrence clusters appeared linked to parvovirus B19, influenza, CMV and Epstein-Barr virus. The presence/absence analyses assumed that sequencing depth was roughly uniform across donors, and that assumption may not be true. Linkage disequilibrium might explain the correlated functional status among segregating V segments, but an unknown experimental factor could not be excluded. HLA typing was unavailable for some donors at each locus, so association tests used only the typed subset. According to the authors, the approach could potentially be generalized to other disease states and immunological phenotypes. Specific HLA alleles were associated with 16,951 TCR beta sequences at a false discovery rate of 0.05 in a later analysis. A later analysis found that HLA-associated TCR beta chains were more clonally expanded and had lower generation probabilities than equally common non-associated chains. Roughly 17 rarely observed V segments, including chromosome 9 orphons, were excluded from the earlier analysis of about 600 of the donors because counts were too low. A later analysis found that most CMV-associated TCR beta chains appeared HLA-restricted, with HLA associations seemingly driven largely by CMV exposure. Compared with the approximately 720-donor mean, donors in an Asian-associated ancestry cluster had fewer N-insertions in productive TCRs, according to a later genetic analysis. In the study, some 160 TCR beta chains were listed as associated with cytomegalovirus. A further reported finding was that TCR beta sequences accurately predicted the HLA-A and HLA-B alleles for most subjects in the first cohort. This cohort had only TCR beta chains sequenced, and the lack of alpha or paired-chain data limited which features could be detected. When HLA alleles, especially DR and DQ, strongly co-occurred, TCR associations were difficult to assign to individual alleles. Across donors, most TCR sequences were observed very rarely, whereas some public TCRs were present in many individuals. Cytomegalovirus status was reported to be diagnosed by the classifier with high specificity and sensitivity in both the original and validation cohorts. A cluster of highly shared sequence variants was judged likely to represent a technical artifact of the sequencing pipeline. A later genetic analysis associated a missense DCLRE1C variant with V-gene and J-gene trimming of TCR beta chains, and an independent cohort replicated the association.

The rearrangement joined TRBV29-1 to TRBJ1-2, with TRBD1 matching 8 junction bases. The TCR originated in a man in his fifties or sixties in good health and CMV-seropositive. Sample: PBMCs. The CDR3 reads CSVGEQGVGGYTF. DNA sequence: TGCAGCGTTGGGGAACAGGGGGTTGGGGGCTACACCTTC.